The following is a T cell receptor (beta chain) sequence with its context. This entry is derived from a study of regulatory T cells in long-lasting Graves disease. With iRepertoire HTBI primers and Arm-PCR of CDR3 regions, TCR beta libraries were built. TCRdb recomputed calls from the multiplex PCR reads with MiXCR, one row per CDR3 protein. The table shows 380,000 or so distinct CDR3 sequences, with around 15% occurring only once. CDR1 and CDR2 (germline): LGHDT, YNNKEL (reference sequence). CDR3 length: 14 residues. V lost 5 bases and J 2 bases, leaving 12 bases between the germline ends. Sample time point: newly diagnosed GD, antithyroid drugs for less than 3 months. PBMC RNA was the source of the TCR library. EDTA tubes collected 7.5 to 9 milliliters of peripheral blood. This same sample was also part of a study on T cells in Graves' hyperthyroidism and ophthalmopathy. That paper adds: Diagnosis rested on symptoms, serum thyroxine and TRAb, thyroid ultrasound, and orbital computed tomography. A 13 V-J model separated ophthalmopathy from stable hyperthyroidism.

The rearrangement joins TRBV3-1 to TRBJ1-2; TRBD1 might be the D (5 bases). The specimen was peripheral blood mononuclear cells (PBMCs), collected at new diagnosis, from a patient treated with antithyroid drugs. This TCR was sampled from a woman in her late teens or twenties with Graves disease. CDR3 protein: CASSSGTRNYGYTF. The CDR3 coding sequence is TGTGCCAGCAGCTCCGGGACCAGGAACTATGGCTACACCTTC.